This TCR beta chain was profiled in a study of cytomegalovirus exposure and HLA in healthy donors. Whole-study results and caveats: Among the sequence variants, a highly shared cluster was likely an artifact of sequencing. The study labeled 164 TCR beta chains cytomegalovirus-associated.

PCR involved 60 Vbeta and 13 Jbeta primers. Profiling relied on immunoSEQ multiplex PCR, and the TCRdb table lists in-frame clones only, not all of them. This table has around 150,000 clones, roughly 87% appearing once. Germline CDR1 SEHNR, CDR2 FQNEAQ (reference sequence). This CDR3 comprises 14 residues. V dropped 4 bases and J dropped 3; count of bases not matched to a gene: 1. Turning to this clone: The antigen is unknown.

The clonotype was recovered from a man over 45 in good health and CMV-seropositive. Sequencing was done on a sample of PBMCs. The V and J genes are TRBV7-9 and TRBJ2-5; 11 bases agree with TRBD2. The CDR3 region is CASSSGLAEETQYF. CDR3 coding DNA: TGTGCCAGCAGCTCGGGACTAGCGGAAGAGACCCAGTACTTC.